A single T cell receptor (beta chain) is shown here with its context. The antigen is not known. This entry comes from a study of T-cell reconstitution after alpha-beta-depleted transplantation in children. Molecular barcoding with unique molecular identifiers was used for the TCRbeta library. Via MiXCR, TCRdb re-called the PCR reads, giving one row per CDR3 protein. The sample records some 260,000 distinct CDR3 sequences, roughly 25% being singletons. The study's findings and limits: T-cell numbers and diversity, one year after transplant, stemmed largely from T cells that were newly produced. Some patients' high day-60 TCRbeta diversity was traced to surviving recipient T cells and thymic progenitors. Expanded graft clones, several hundred of them, were reportedly the source of alpha-beta T cells about two months after transplant.

CDR1 is SGHVS and CDR2 is FQNEAQ in the germline V gene. This CDR3 contains 19 residues. The V and J ends lost 5 bases and 0 bases, in that order; junction bases with no gene match: 11. The clonotype was recovered from a female patient between 2 and 10 years old who had a stem cell transplant for congenital amegakaryocytic thrombocytopenia, so the T cells may come from the graft donor. The sample was PBMCs, mostly from graft donor cells, taken 360 days after TCRalphabeta/CD19-depleted stem cell transplant. J is TRBJ2-4 and V is TRBV7-8; 12 nucleotides line up with TRBD2. The CDR3 nucleotides are TGTGCCAGCAGCCCGACTAGCGGGAGCTCGGCCTTAGCCAAAAACATTCAGTACTTC. Its translation is CASSPTSGSSALAKNIQYF.